A single TCR beta chain is shown here with its context. Its target is not known. Sequencing targeted expressed TCRB transcripts, as all isolated RNA had been reverse transcribed. Clones were read by immunoSEQ multiplex PCR, and TCRdb kept only the in-frame ones, dropping some. The sample has 970,000 or so clones, roughly a sixth seen once. The record originates from a study of beta chain features in type 1 diabetes. General study points: The study found moderately but significantly shorter TCRB CDR3s in all four CD4+ subsets of Type 1 diabetes patients. When VDJ junctions were examined, type 1 diabetes patients showed fewer insertions and more deletions. Researchers cautioned that cDNA sequencing could over-represent cells with high TCR expression.

After removal of 0 bases from V and 6 bases from J, the junction contained 7 bases not matched to a gene. CDR1 and CDR2 from the germline V gene are ENHRY and SYGVKD. The CDR3 consists of 17 residues. The chain is built from TRBV10-3 and TRBJ2-1; 11 nucleotides line up with TRBD2. The sequencing input was naive CD4+ T cells from blood. The source of this sequence is a woman aged 18-35 years in good health. The chain's CDR3 is CAISESGGSGRGNEQFF. DNA for the CDR3: TGTGCCATCAGTGAGTCGGGGGGTAGCGGGAGGGGCAATGAGCAGTTCTTC.